What follows are 25 T cell receptor beta chains derived from one specimen sequenced in a study of blood T cell repertoires in COVID-19. Some clones are missing from TCRdb's copy, which holds only in-frame ones; the method was immunoSEQ multiplex PCR. Among around 62,000 clones, 80% to 95% were seen once, and the ten largest hold less than 3.5%. The sequenced sample was peripheral blood. The receptors originated from a man in his 70s with active COVID-19.

CDR3 region: CASSSTGSPRPDTQYF. CDR3 bases: TGCGCCAGCAGCTCGACAGGGAGCCCACGGCCGGATACGCAGTATTTT. The chain links TRBV5-1 to TRBJ2-3, with 7 bases lining up with TRBD1. The CDR3 runs to 16 residues. V gave up 3 bases and J gave up 6 bases; unmatched junction bases: 13. Germline CDR1 and CDR2: SGHRS and YFSETQ.

This clone was recorded only once. The chain recombines TRBV19 with TRBJ1-1; TRBD1 is a possible D gene (5 bases). Germline CDR1 LNHDA, CDR2 SQIVND (reference sequence). This CDR3 spans 13 amino acids. The V end lost 4 bases, the J end lost 7 bases, and 13 bases lay between the germline ends. DNA for the CDR3: TGTGCCAGTAGTAGGGGGGTTACAGGTGAAGCTTTCTTT. Amino acid sequence: CASSRGVTGEAFF.

V gene TRBV19 combines with J gene TRBJ2-2, with D possibly being TRBD2 (6 bases). The CDR3 sequence is 15 residues long. Trimming shortened V by 7 bases and J by 4 bases, and 16 bases separated the two germline ends. Germline assignment: CDR1 LNHDA and CDR2 SQIVND (reference sequence). Written as DNA, the CDR3 is TGTGCCAGTACCGCAGTGCGGGGTGGCACCGGGGAGCTGTTTTTT. Its translation: CASTAVRGGTGELFF.

The chain uses TRBV29-1 and TRBJ1-3, with D possibly being TRBD1 (5 bases). CDR3 length equals 14 residues. V was cut by 2 bases and J by 0 bases, with 8 bases left in between. The germline V gene has CDR1 SQVTM and CDR2 ANQGSEA. CDR3 nucleotides: TGCAGCGTTGAATGGGGGGGCTCTGGAAACACCATATATTTT. Translation: CSVEWGGSGNTIYF.

The gene calls are TRBV9 and TRBJ2-1, with unresolved D. The germline CDR1 and CDR2 sequences are SGDLS and YYNGEE. The ends were cut back, 1 base at V and 4 bases at J, with 6 bases in the middle. This CDR3 is built from 13 residues. CDR3 DNA sequence: TGTGCCAGCAGCGTACCCGGTTACAATGAGCAGTTCTTC. Translation gives CASSVPGYNEQFF.

The CDR3 loop is CASSAGTGYNEKLFF. In nucleotides, the CDR3 is TGTGCCAGCAGCGCGGGGACAGGGTATAATGAAAAACTGTTTTTT. The gene calls are TRBV5-4 and TRBJ1-4; 9 nucleotides align to TRBD1. The ends lost 4 bases at V and 4 bases at J; junction bases unmatched: 5. Germline-derived CDR1 and CDR2 are SGHNT and YYREEE (reference sequence). The CDR3 length is 15 residues.

This chain links TRBV18 with TRBJ1-4, with 10 bases lining up with TRBD1. CDR1 and CDR2 from the germline V gene are KGHSH and LQKENI. The CDR3 sequence is 17 residues long. V was clipped by 0 bases and J by 3 bases; unmatched bases: 4. The CDR3 is CASSPPTGGASNEKLFF. The DNA of the CDR3 is TGTGCCAGCTCACCACCGACAGGGGGCGCCTCTAATGAAAAACTGTTTTTT.

This clone was found once. The rearrangement joins TRBV5-1 to TRBJ1-4; 9 bases are shared with TRBD1. Germline trimming cut 4 bases from V and 2 bases from J; bases unmatched to any gene: 9. The length of the CDR3 is 17 residues. Germline V gene data show CDR1 as SGHRS and CDR2 as YFSETQ. The CDR3 sequence is CASSVGTGSLTNEKLFF. In DNA form, the CDR3 reads TGCGCCAGCAGCGTTGGGACAGGGTCTTTGACTAATGAAAAACTGTTTTTT.

This rearrangement joins TRBV24-1 to TRBJ2-3; D may be TRBD1 (5 bases). The V end lost 3 bases, the J end lost 4 bases, and 13 bases lay between the germline ends. Germline V gene data show CDR1 as KGHDR and CDR2 as SFDVKD. This CDR3 is built from 15 residues. The CDR3 is CATSDPRQSPDTQYF. As DNA, the CDR3 is TGTGCCACCAGTGATCCTCGACAGTCACCAGATACGCAGTATTTT.

This rearrangement joins TRBV3-1 (or the pseudogene TRBV3-2) to TRBJ1-2, with a possible D match to TRBD1 (6 bases). CDR1 is LGHDT, CDR2 YNNKEL, per germline (reference sequence). CDR3 length: 14 amino acids. V dropped 4 bases and J dropped 0 bases, with 9 bases sitting between them. The CDR3 is CASSRTAPNYGYTF. The CDR3 DNA sequence: TGTGCCAGCAGCCGGACAGCTCCTAACTATGGCTACACCTTC.

The chain joins TRBV3-1 (or the pseudogene TRBV3-2) to TRBJ2-2; D is ambiguous. The germline gives CDR1 LGHDT, CDR2 YNNKEL (reference sequence). The V gene lost 2 bases and the J gene lost 4 bases, with 8 bases spanning the gap. There are 14 residues in the CDR3. CDR3 coding DNA: TGTGCCAGCAGCCAAACTCAGGTCACCGGGGAGCTGTTTTTT. Protein product: CASSQTQVTGELFF.

The chain has TRBV25-1 and TRBJ1-2; D is possibly TRBD1 (6 bases). V lost 4 bases to trimming and J lost 4 bases, with 16 bases between them. The CDR3 length is 15 residues. Germline V gene data show CDR1 as MGHDK and CDR2 as SYGVNS. CDR3 nucleotides: TGTGCCAGCAGTGGTAGCAGGGGACTACCCTATGGCTACACCTTC. Residues: CASSGSRGLPYGYTF.

For the CDR3, the DNA is TGTGCCAGCAGAGTACAAGGGGAGCTGTTTTTT. Protein product: CASRVQGELFF. The chain has TRBV2 and TRBJ2-2, with no clear D. Germline loops: CDR1 SNHLY, CDR2 FYNNEI. The CDR3 spans 11 residues. Trimming pared 6 bases from V and 8 bases from J, leaving 7 bases between.

This clone showed up just once. CDR3 sequence: CASSLGFGTGGVGTQYF. In nucleotides, the CDR3 is TGTGCCAGCAGCTTGGGTTTTGGGACAGGGGGGGTAGGGACCCAGTACTTC. The V and J genes are TRBV5-4 and TRBJ2-5, with 11 bases fitting TRBD1. The ends lost 0 bases at V and 7 bases at J; junction bases unmatched: 11. Germline values: CDR1 SGHNT, CDR2 YYREEE (reference sequence). The CDR3 has 17 amino acids. Complete variable domain (other parts from reference TRBV5-4 and TRBJ2-5): ETGVTQSPTHLIKTRGQQVTLRCSSQSGHNTVSWYQQALGQGPQFIFQYYREEENGRGNFPPRFSGLQFPNYSSELNVNALELDDSALYLCASSLGFGTGGVGTQYFGPGTRLLVL.

The chain recombines TRBV25-1 with TRBJ1-1; D might be TRBD1 (6 bases). Looked up from germline, CDR1 is MGHDK and CDR2 is SYGVNS. The ends were cut back, 1 base at V and 7 bases at J, with 16 bases in the middle. This CDR3 has 15 residues. The CDR3 DNA is TGTGCCAGCAGTGAATCCCACAGGGCTGGGAATGAAGCTTTCTTT. This encodes CASSESHRAGNEAFF. The complete variable domain, with remaining parts taken from reference TRBV25-1 and TRBJ1-1, reads EADIYQTPRYLVIGTGKKITLECSQTMGHDKMYWYQQDPGMELHLIHYSYGVNSTEKGDLSSESTVSRIRTEHFPLTLESARPSHTSQYLCASSESHRAGNEAFFGQGTRLTVV.

The gene calls are TRBV6-2 or TRBV6-3 and TRBJ2-7; 8 bases map to TRBD2. The CDR3 extends over 14 amino acids. The V gene end was trimmed by 6 bases and the J gene end by 7 bases; junction bases not matched to a gene: 11. CDR1 MNHEY and CDR2 SVGEGT come from the germline V gene. CDR3 DNA: TGTGCCAGCAGCCTCCTCAACGGGGGGGCAGAGCAGTACGTC. Amino acids: CASSLLNGGAEQYV.

This clone was detected once. The chain uses TRBV7-8 and TRBJ1-1, with TRBD1 identical over 7 bases. CDR3 length: 14 residues. Unmatched junction bases numbered 5, after V lost 5 bases and J lost 2 bases. Germline V gives CDR1 SGHVS, CDR2 FQNEAQ. This CDR3 is CASSRDRVNTEAFF. For the CDR3, the DNA is TGTGCCAGCAGCCGAGACAGGGTAAACACTGAAGCTTTCTTT.

The chain is built from TRBV7-9 and TRBJ2-2; D is undetermined. This CDR3 has 14 residues. Germline loops: CDR1 SEHNR, CDR2 FQNEAQ (reference sequence). The V end was cut by 3 bases, the J end by 3 bases, with 8 bases between. CDR3 region: CASSLNRDTGELFF. CDR3 DNA sequence: TGTGCCAGCAGCTTGAACCGCGACACCGGGGAGCTGTTTTTT. The variable domain in full, completed from reference TRBV7-9 and TRBJ2-2, reads DTGVSQNPRHKITKRGQNVTFRCDPISEHNRLYWYRQTLGQGPEFLTYFQNEAQLEKSRLLSDRFSAERPKGSFSTLEIQRTEQGDSAMYLCASSLNRDTGELFFGEGSRLTVL.

This chain connects TRBV5-1 to TRBJ2-5; the match to TRBD1 covers 7 bases. The CDR3 is 15 residues long. The ends lost 4 bases at V and 4 bases at J; junction bases unmatched: 10. Germline CDR1 is SGHRS and CDR2 is YFSETQ. The CDR3 DNA is TGCGCCAGCAGCCGACCAGACAGGGAGTCAGAGACCCAGTACTTC. It translates to CASSRPDRESETQYF.

The chain has TRBV28 and TRBJ1-1; 7 bases are a match to TRBD1. The CDR3 is 13 residues long. The V gene end was trimmed by 5 bases and the J gene end by 8 bases; junction bases not matched to a gene: 8. Germline V gene data show CDR1 as MDHEN and CDR2 as SYDVKM. CDR3 nucleotides: TGTGCCAGCAGTCCCCCGGGACAGAGAGAAGCTTTCTTT. Its translation is CASSPPGQREAFF.

The chain combines TRBV11-2 with TRBJ2-1; tentatively, D is TRBD2 (5 bases). V lost 3 bases to trimming and J lost 5 bases, with 20 bases between them. Germline lookup yields CDR1 SGHAT and CDR2 FQNNGV. The CDR3 runs 17 residues. The CDR3 loop reads CASSFSGRSGNDNEQFF. In DNA form, the CDR3 reads TGTGCCAGCAGCTTTTCGGGAAGGTCCGGGAACGACAATGAGCAGTTCTTC.

This clone was detected once. The chain joins TRBV6-5 to TRBJ2-5; D is perhaps TRBD2 (5 bases). The CDR3 has 15 amino acids. Germline V lookup: CDR1 MNHEY, CDR2 SVGAGI. The V gene lost 0 bases and the J gene lost 4 bases, with 12 bases spanning the gap. CDR3 DNA: TGTGCCAGCAGTTACTCATCCGGGATCGGAGAGACCCAGTACTTC. It yields the protein CASSYSSGIGETQYF.

This CDR3 reads CASSYGRASSNQPQHF. The CDR3 DNA follows: TGTGCCAGCAGTTATGGCAGGGCAAGTAGCAATCAGCCCCAGCATTTT. The chain uses TRBV6-2 or TRBV6-3 and TRBJ1-5, with D tentatively TRBD1 (5 bases). Germline assignment: CDR1 MNHEY and CDR2 SVGEGT. The CDR3 covers 16 residues. Trimming took off 3 bases at V and 0 bases at J, with 12 bases between the two ends.

The chain couples TRBV18 to TRBJ1-4; D is ambiguous. Germline V lookup: CDR1 KGHSH, CDR2 LQKENI. CDR3 length equals 14 residues. Trimming took off 1 base at V and 1 base at J, with 4 bases between the two ends. CDR3 in DNA: TGTGCCAGCTCACCACAGCGAACTAATGAAAAACTGTTTTTT. This sequence encodes CASSPQRTNEKLFF.

V and J are TRBV7-8 and TRBJ2-3, with 12 bases matching TRBD2. Trimming cost V 4 bases and J 2 bases; bases outside gene matches: 4. The germline V gene has CDR1 SGHVS and CDR2 FQNEAQ. The CDR3 is 16 residues long. The CDR3 reads CASSYGLAGSTDTQYF. The CDR3, as DNA: TGTGCCAGCAGCTACGGACTAGCGGGGTCCACAGATACGCAGTATTTT.